These 28 T cell receptor beta chains were sequenced from one sample in a study of blood T cell repertoires in COVID-19. TCRdb keeps only in-frame clones here, not all; method: immunoSEQ multiplex PCR. Of approximately 140,000 clones in the sample, nearly 85% were seen once. Sequences were obtained from PBMCs or T cells enriched from blood (not recorded which). These receptors all come from a man between 50 and 59 years old in a cohort exposed to, infected with or recovered from COVID-19 (not recorded which).

The J gene is TRBJ2-1, the V gene TRBV18; possibly TRBD1 for D (5 bases). V was clipped by 2 bases and J by 8 bases, with 16 bases between them. Germline CDR1 is KGHSH and CDR2 is LQKENI. This CDR3 comprises 15 residues. The CDR3 protein is CASSPMGQTRDEQFF. The CDR3 bases are TGTGCCAGCTCACCAATGGGGCAGACACGTGATGAGCAGTTCTTC.

This chain links TRBV30 with TRBJ1-3; D perhaps matches TRBD1 (5 bases). CDR1 is GTSNPN, CDR2 SVGIG, per germline (reference sequence). This CDR3 has 13 residues. Trimming shortened V by 0 bases and J by 4 bases, and 7 bases separated the two germline ends. CDR3 in DNA: TGTGCCTGGAGTGTACCAGGGGGAAACACCATATATTTT. Translation: CAWSVPGGNTIYF.

The J gene is TRBJ2-1, the V gene TRBV3-1 (or the pseudogene TRBV3-2); D is perhaps TRBD2 (5 bases). This CDR3 comprises 15 residues. The germline gives CDR1 LGHDT, CDR2 YNNKEL (reference sequence). V shed 4 bases and J shed 1 base, with 11 bases lying between them. The CDR3 protein is CASSPLRVSYNEQFF. The CDR3 DNA sequence: TGTGCCAGCAGCCCCCTGAGGGTGTCCTACAATGAGCAGTTCTTC.

The genes are TRBV10-3 and TRBJ2-1; 12 bases are shared with TRBD2. The CDR3 is made up of 17 amino acids. V lost 11 bases, J lost 3 bases, and 14 bases stayed unmatched. CDR1 and CDR2 (germline): ENHRY, SYGVKD. DNA of the CDR3: TGTGCCCCCATAAGACTAGCGGGGGAGTCAAACTACAATGAGCAGTTCTTC. Its protein is CAPIRLAGESNYNEQFF.

The chain links TRBV6-5 to TRBJ2-5; possibly TRBD2 for D (7 bases). Trimming removed 5 bases at V and 4 bases at J, with 17 bases between. The CDR3 loop spans 15 amino acids. Germline lookup yields CDR1 MNHEY and CDR2 SVGAGI. CDR3 protein: CASSSLGGPRETQYF. The CDR3 DNA sequence: TGTGCCAGCAGTAGTCTCGGGGGGCCCAGAGAGACCCAGTACTTC.

J is TRBJ2-7 and V is TRBV28; weak D call: TRBD1 (6 bases). This CDR3 has 16 amino acids. Germline V gene data show CDR1 as MDHEN and CDR2 as SYDVKM. V was trimmed by 6 bases and J by 5 bases, leaving 23 bases between them. The CDR3 here is CASRYSPGQGKNEQYF. The CDR3 DNA sequence: TGTGCCAGCAGATATTCACCGGGCCAGGGGAAGAACGAGCAGTACTTC.

This clone came up a few times. V is TRBV30 and J is TRBJ1-5, with D perhaps TRBD1 (5 bases). The CDR3 is made up of 16 amino acids. V lost 2 bases, J lost 7 bases, and 21 bases lay in between. Germline V gene lookup returns CDR1 GTSNPN and CDR2 SVGIG (reference sequence). CDR3 in amino acids: CAWSPSPGRSGQPQHF. The CDR3 DNA reads TGTGCCTGGAGTCCCAGTCCTGGCCGCTCAGGGCAGCCCCAGCATTTT.

This chain links TRBV9 with TRBJ1-2, with D possibly TRBD1 on 6 matching bases. V was pared by 4 bases and J by 7 bases, with 17 bases between. Germline V CDR1 and CDR2: SGDLS, YYNGEE. The CDR3 runs 14 residues. CDR3 DNA: TGTGCCAGCAGCTTCCGGACAGACCTGGGTGGCTACACCTTC. This encodes CASSFRTDLGGYTF.

The rearrangement uses TRBV5-1 and TRBJ2-5, with 7 bases lining up with TRBD2. The length of the CDR3 is 16 residues. CDR1 is SGHRS and CDR2 is YFSETQ in the germline V gene. The trim removed 4 bases at V and 5 bases at J, leaving 14 bases unmatched. The CDR3, as DNA: TGCGCCAGCAGCGTCTCCCAGGGACGGGGGGTTGAGACCCAGTACTTC. Translated, it gives CASSVSQGRGVETQYF.

The chain links TRBV28 to TRBJ1-2; the D is unclear. V was cut by 4 bases and J by 1 base, with 4 bases left in between. The CDR3 is 12 residues long. Germline V gene sequence: CDR1 MDHEN, CDR2 SYDVKM. The CDR3, as DNA: TGTGCCAGCAGTTCTCGTAACTATGGCTACACCTTC. It translates to CASSSRNYGYTF.

This clone was recorded many times. The rearrangement joins TRBV5-1 to TRBJ2-7, with D possibly matching TRBD2 (5 bases). The CDR3 is made up of 15 amino acids. From germline, CDR1 is SGHRS and CDR2 YFSETQ. V lost 0 bases and J lost 1, with 11 bases in between. CDR3 region: CASSLGSTGSYEQYF. The CDR3 DNA is TGCGCCAGCAGCTTGGGTTCGACGGGGTCCTACGAGCAGTACTTC.

The chain recombines TRBV7-2 with TRBJ1-4; 8 bases agree with TRBD1. The junction had 9 bases not matched to a gene; V was cut back by 2 bases and J by 7 bases. The V gene's germline CDR1 is SGHTA and CDR2 FQGNSA. The CDR3 covers 16 residues. The CDR3 spells CASSLNGAGGFEKLFF. DNA for the CDR3: TGTGCCAGCAGCTTAAATGGGGCAGGGGGCTTTGAAAAACTGTTTTTT.

Many counts were recorded for this clone. This rearrangement joins TRBV2 to TRBJ1-4; D not certain. Germline CDR1 SNHLY, CDR2 FYNNEI. The CDR3 contains 14 residues. V gave up 4 bases and J gave up 7 bases, with 13 bases separating them. CDR3 loop: CASSAGGPGEKLFF. CDR3 in DNA: TGTGCCAGCAGTGCCGGAGGCCCGGGTGAAAAACTGTTTTTT.

In DNA, the CDR3 is TGTGCCAGTAGTAGGGACATCGATCAGCCCCAGCATTTT. Protein product: CASSRDIDQPQHF. The chain couples TRBV19 to TRBJ1-5; a possible D gene is TRBD1 (6 bases). CDR1 is LNHDA and CDR2 is SQIVND in the germline V gene (reference sequence). Trimming took 4 bases from V and 5 from J, leaving 9 bases between them. This CDR3 has 13 residues.

V is TRBV28 and J is TRBJ1-2; 7 bases agree with TRBD1. Per germline, CDR1 MDHEN and CDR2 SYDVKM. This CDR3 contains 14 residues. V lost 4 bases, J lost 4 bases, and 6 bases stayed unmatched. CDR3 sequence reads: CASSSQTGLYGYTF. The CDR3 region has the DNA TGTGCCAGCAGTTCTCAGACAGGGCTCTATGGCTACACCTTC.

This clone has just a few counts. The J gene is TRBJ1-2, the V gene TRBV2, with TRBD1 matching 11 bases. CDR1 and CDR2 (germline): SNHLY, FYNNEI. With V trimmed by 6 bases and J by 8 bases, 11 bases remained unmatched. The CDR3 loop spans 15 amino acids. The CDR3 region is CASRSGQGARNGYTF. The CDR3 region has the DNA TGTGCCAGCAGGAGCGGACAGGGGGCGCGGAACGGCTACACCTTC.

This clone is a singleton in its sample. The V gene is TRBV19, the J gene TRBJ2-5, with 8 bases lining up with TRBD2. The germline gives CDR1 LNHDA, CDR2 SQIVND (reference sequence). The CDR3 covers 13 residues. The ends lost 10 bases at V and 5 bases at J; junction bases unmatched: 9. CDR3 sequence reads: CATPGGGRETQYF. The CDR3 DNA reads as TGTGCCACTCCGGGAGGGGGTCGGGAGACCCAGTACTTC.

The J gene is TRBJ2-5, the V gene TRBV20-1, with 7 bases aligning to TRBD2. Trimming at V came to 3 bases and at J to 7 bases, leaving 14 bases not matched to a gene. There are 15 residues in the CDR3. The V gene's germline CDR1 is DFQATT and CDR2 SNEGSKA (reference sequence). The CDR3 DNA follows: TGCAGTGCTAGTGGAGGTTTAGGTTCGGGGGGGACCCAGTACTTC. Translation: CSASGGLGSGGTQYF.

CDR3 DNA sequence: TGCGCCAGCAGCTTGGGCGGGGAGGCCTACAATGAGCAGTTCTTC. Its translation: CASSLGGEAYNEQFF. The rearrangement uses TRBV5-1 and TRBJ2-1, with D perhaps TRBD2 (6 bases). The germline gives CDR1 SGHRS, CDR2 YFSETQ. The CDR3 length is 15 residues. The ends were cut back, 0 bases at V and 2 bases at J, with 9 bases in the middle. Supplemented by reference TRBV5-1 and TRBJ2-1, the full variable domain reads KAGVTQTPRYLIKTRGQQVTLSCSPISGHRSVSWYQQTPGQGLQFLFEYFSETQRNKGNFPGRFSGRQFSNSRSEMNVSTLELGDSALYLCASSLGGEAYNEQFFGPGTRLTVL.

CDR3 protein: CASSQGSGRQDTQYF. Here the CDR3 DNA reads TGTGCCAGCAGCCAGGGAAGCGGGAGACAAGATACGCAGTATTTT. The rearrangement links TRBV11-2 to TRBJ2-3; TRBD2 aligns across 8 bases. Trimming at V came to 5 bases and at J to 5 bases, leaving 9 bases not matched to a gene. CDR1 SGHAT and CDR2 FQNNGV come from the germline V gene. The CDR3 length is 15 residues. Supplemented by reference TRBV11-2 and TRBJ2-3, the full variable domain reads EAGVAQSPRYKIIEKRQSVAFWCNPISGHATLYWYQQILGQGPKLLIQFQNNGVVDDSQLPKDRFSAERLKGVDSTLKIQPAKLEDSAVYLCASSQGSGRQDTQYFGPGTRLTVL.

This chain joins TRBV4-1 and TRBJ2-5, with 7 bases fitting TRBD2. Losses at the gene ends were 0 bases for V and 11 bases for J; bases not matched to a gene: 9. Germline CDR1 reads MGHRA; CDR2 reads YSYEKL. This CDR3 has 14 residues. This CDR3 reads CASSQDRSGRVQYF. For the CDR3, the DNA is TGCGCCAGCAGCCAAGATAGGTCAGGGAGGGTACAGTACTTC.

This chain links TRBV27 with TRBJ1-2, with a tentative D call TRBD1 (5 bases). Germline V gives CDR1 MNHEY, CDR2 SMNVEV (reference sequence). V was clipped by 6 bases and J by 4 bases, with 12 bases between them. The CDR3 has 13 amino acids. The DNA of the CDR3 is TGTGCCAGCAGCCCTGGACAATTCTATGGCTACACCTTC. As protein: CASSPGQFYGYTF.

This clone was seen just once. V is TRBV18 and J is TRBJ2-6, with D unclear. Trimming stripped 3 bases from V and 2 bases from J, with 11 bases between. Germline loops: CDR1 KGHSH, CDR2 LQKENI. This CDR3 is 16 amino acids long. The CDR3 nucleotides read TGTGCCAGCTCACCTCAGATGGTTGCTGGGGCCAACGTCCTGACTTTC. As protein: CASSPQMVAGANVLTF.

The chain couples TRBV18 to TRBJ2-1; TRBD2 matches at 7 bases. Germline assignment: CDR1 KGHSH and CDR2 LQKENI. The CDR3 length is 13 residues. V was clipped by 3 bases and J by 7 bases; unmatched bases: 3. DNA for the CDR3: TGTGCCAGCTCACCCGGACTAGATAATGAGCAGTTCTTC. It translates to CASSPGLDNEQFF.

The rearrangement uses TRBV5-1 and TRBJ2-1; tentatively, D is TRBD1 (6 bases). The germline V gene has CDR1 SGHRS and CDR2 YFSETQ. The CDR3 runs 16 residues. V lost 7 bases and J 6 bases, leaving 23 bases between the germline ends. CDR3 protein: CASFPDGTYASNEQFF. Written as DNA, the CDR3 is TGCGCCAGCTTCCCAGACGGGACATACGCCTCCAATGAGCAGTTCTTC.

This sequence joins TRBV2 and TRBJ1-4; the D gene is possibly TRBD1 (5 bases). This CDR3 has 14 residues. Trimming left V 8 bases short and J 6 bases short, with 16 bases between. Germline V gives CDR1 SNHLY, CDR2 FYNNEI. The CDR3 spells CASCSGTGDEKLFF. In DNA, the CDR3 is TGTGCCAGCTGTTCCGGGACGGGGGATGAAAAACTGTTTTTT.

The V gene is TRBV2, the J gene TRBJ1-1; 10 bases are shared with TRBD1. CDR3 length: 14 residues. Per germline, CDR1 SNHLY and CDR2 FYNNEI. V trimming: 4 bases; J trimming: 4 bases; junction bases outside the gene matches: 3. The CDR3 bases are TGTGCCAGCAGTGTCCGGACAGGGGGCACTGAAGCTTTCTTT. Amino acids: CASSVRTGGTEAFF. The variable domain in full, completed from reference TRBV2 and TRBJ1-1, reads EPEVTQTPSHQVTQMGQEVILRCVPISNHLYFYWYRQILGQKVEFLVSFYNNEISEKSEIFDDQFSVERPDGSNFTLKIRSTKLEDSAMYFCASSVRTGGTEAFFGQGTRLTVV.

This chain joins TRBV4-3 and TRBJ2-7; maybe TRBD2 (5 bases). Trimming cost V 1 base and J 2 bases, with 12 bases left between them. Per the germline V gene, CDR1 is LGHNA and CDR2 is YSLEER. The CDR3 has 15 residues. CDR3 in amino acids: CASSQARGLAYEQYF. In nucleotides, the CDR3 is TGCGCCAGCAGCCAAGCCCGGGGTCTAGCCTACGAGCAGTACTTC.